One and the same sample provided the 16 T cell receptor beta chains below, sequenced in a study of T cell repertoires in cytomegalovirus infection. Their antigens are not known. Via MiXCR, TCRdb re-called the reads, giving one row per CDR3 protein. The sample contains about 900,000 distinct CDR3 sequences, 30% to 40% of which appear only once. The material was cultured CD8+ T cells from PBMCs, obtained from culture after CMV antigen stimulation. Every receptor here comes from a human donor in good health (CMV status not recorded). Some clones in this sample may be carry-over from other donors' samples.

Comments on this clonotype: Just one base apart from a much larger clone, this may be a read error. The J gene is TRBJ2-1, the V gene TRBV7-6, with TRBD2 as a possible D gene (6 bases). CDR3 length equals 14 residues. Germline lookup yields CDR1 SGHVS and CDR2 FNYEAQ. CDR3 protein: CANSPPPEGREQFF. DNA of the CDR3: TGTGCCAACAGCCCCCCTCCGGAGGGTCGGGAGCAGTTCTTC.

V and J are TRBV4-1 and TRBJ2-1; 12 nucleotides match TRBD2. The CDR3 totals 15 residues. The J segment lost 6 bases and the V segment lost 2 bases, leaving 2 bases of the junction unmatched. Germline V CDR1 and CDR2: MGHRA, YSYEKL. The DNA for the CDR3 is TGCGCCAGCAGCCAAACACTAGCGGGGGGCAATGAGCAGTTCTTC. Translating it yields CASSQTLAGGNEQFF.

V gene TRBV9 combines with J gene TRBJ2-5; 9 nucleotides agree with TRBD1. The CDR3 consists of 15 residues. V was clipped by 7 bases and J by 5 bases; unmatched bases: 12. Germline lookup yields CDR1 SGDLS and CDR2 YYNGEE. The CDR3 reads CASSFQTGTGETQYF. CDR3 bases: TGTGCCAGCTCATTTCAGACGGGGACAGGGGAGACCCAGTACTTC.

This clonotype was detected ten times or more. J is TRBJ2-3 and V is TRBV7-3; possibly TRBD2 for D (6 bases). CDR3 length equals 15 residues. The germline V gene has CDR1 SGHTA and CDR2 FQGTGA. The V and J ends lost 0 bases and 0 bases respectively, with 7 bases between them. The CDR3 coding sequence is TGTGCCAGCAGCTTAACGGGACTGAGCACAGATACGCAGTATTTT. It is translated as CASSLTGLSTDTQYF.

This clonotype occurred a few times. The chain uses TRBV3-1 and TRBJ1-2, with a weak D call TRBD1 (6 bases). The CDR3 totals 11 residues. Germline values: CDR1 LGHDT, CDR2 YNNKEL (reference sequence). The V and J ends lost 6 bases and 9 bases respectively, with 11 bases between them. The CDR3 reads CASRGGGSYTF. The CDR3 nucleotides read TGTGCCAGCAGGGGTGGGGGCAGCTACACCTTC.

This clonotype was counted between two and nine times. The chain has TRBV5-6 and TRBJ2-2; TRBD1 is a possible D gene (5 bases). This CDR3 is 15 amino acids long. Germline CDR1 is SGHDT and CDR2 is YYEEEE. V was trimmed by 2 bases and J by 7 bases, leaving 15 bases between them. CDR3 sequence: CASSLSGLVVGELFF. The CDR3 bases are TGTGCCAGCAGCTTATCAGGGTTGGTTGTCGGGGAGCTGTTTTTT. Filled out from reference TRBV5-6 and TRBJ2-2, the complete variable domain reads DAGVTQSPTHLIKTRGQQVTLRCSPKSGHDTVSWYQQALGQGPQFIFQYYEEEERQRGNFPDRFSGHQFPNYSSELNVNALLLGDSALYLCASSLSGLVVGELFFGEGSRLTVL.

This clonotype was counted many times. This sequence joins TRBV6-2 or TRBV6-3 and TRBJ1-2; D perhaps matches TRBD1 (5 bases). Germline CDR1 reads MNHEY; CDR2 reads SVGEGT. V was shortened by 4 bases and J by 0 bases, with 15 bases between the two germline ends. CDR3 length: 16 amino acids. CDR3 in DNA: TGTGCCAGCAGTTTTCTCCGGCAGGGTTCTAACTATGGCTACACCTTC. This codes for CASSFLRQGSNYGYTF.

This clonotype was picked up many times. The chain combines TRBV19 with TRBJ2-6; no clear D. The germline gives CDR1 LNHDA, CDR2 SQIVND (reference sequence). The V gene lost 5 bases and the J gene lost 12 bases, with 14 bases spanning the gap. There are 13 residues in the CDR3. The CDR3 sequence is CASSPISPSVLTF. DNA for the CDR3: TGTGCCAGTAGTCCCATCTCCCCCTCCGTCCTGACTTTC.

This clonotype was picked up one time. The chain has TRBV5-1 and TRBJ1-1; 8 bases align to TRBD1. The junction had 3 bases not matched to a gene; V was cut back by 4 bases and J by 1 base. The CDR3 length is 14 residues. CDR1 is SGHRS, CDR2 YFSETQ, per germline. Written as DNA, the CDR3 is TGCGCCAGCAGCGAGACAGGGGCGAACACTGAAGCTTTCTTT. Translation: CASSETGANTEAFF.

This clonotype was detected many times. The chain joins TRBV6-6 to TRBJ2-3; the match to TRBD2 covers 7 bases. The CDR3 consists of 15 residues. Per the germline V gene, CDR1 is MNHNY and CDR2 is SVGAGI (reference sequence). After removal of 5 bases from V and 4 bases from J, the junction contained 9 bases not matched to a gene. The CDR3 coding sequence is TGTGCCAGCAGTACTATGGGGGGGGAGGCAGATACGCAGTATTTT. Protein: CASSTMGGEADTQYF.

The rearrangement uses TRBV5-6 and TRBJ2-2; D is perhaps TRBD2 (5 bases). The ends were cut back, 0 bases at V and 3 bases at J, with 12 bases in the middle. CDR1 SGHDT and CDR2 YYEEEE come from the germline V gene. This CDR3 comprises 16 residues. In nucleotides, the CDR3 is TGTGCCAGCAGCTTGGCGGGGTCGATATACACCGGGGAGCTGTTTTTT. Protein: CASSLAGSIYTGELFF.

CDR3 sequence: CASQWSGMNTEAFF. The CDR3 bases are TGTGCCAGCCAATGGTCAGGAATGAACACTGAAGCTTTCTTT. The chain joins TRBV12-3 or TRBV12-4 to TRBJ1-1, with no clear D. The CDR3 consists of 14 residues. V was clipped by 8 bases and J by 0 bases, with 13 bases between them.

The CDR3 coding sequence is TGTGCCAGCAGTTACTCGAAAGCCACAGATACGCAGTATTTT. As protein: CASSYSKATDTQYF. V gene TRBV6-6 combines with J gene TRBJ2-3; D gene uncertain. The CDR3 is 14 amino acids. The V gene lost 0 bases and the J gene lost 2 bases, with 6 bases spanning the gap. Germline V gives CDR1 MNHNY, CDR2 SVGAGI (reference sequence).

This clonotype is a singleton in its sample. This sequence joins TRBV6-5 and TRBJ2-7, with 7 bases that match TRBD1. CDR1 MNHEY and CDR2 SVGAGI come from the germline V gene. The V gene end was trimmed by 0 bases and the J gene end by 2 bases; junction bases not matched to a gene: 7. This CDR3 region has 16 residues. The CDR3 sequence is CASSYSWPGGAYEQYF. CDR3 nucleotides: TGTGCCAGCAGTTACTCTTGGCCAGGGGGAGCCTACGAGCAGTACTTC.

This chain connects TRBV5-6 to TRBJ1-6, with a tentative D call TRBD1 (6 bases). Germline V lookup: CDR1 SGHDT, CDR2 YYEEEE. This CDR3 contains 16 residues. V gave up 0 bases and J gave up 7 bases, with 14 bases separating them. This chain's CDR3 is CASSLDLGRGNSPLHF. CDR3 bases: TGTGCCAGCAGCTTGGATCTGGGCAGGGGAAATTCACCCCTCCACTTT. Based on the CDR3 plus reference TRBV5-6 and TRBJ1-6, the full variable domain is DAGVTQSPTHLIKTRGQQVTLRCSPKSGHDTVSWYQQALGQGPQFIFQYYEEEERQRGNFPDRFSGHQFPNYSSELNVNALLLGDSALYLCASSLDLGRGNSPLHFGNGTRLTVT.

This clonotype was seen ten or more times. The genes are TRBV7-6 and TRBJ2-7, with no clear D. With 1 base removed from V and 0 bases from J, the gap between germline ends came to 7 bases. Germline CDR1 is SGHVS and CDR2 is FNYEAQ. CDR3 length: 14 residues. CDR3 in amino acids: CASSLVPSSYEQYF. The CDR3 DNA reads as TGTGCCAGCAGCTTAGTTCCCAGCTCCTACGAGCAGTACTTC. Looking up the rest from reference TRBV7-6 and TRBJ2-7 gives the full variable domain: GAGVSQSPRYKVTKRGQDVALRCDPISGHVSLYWYRQALGQGPEFLTYFNYEAQQDKSGLPNDRFSAERPEGSISTLTIQRTEQRDSAMYRCASSLVPSSYEQYFGPGTRLTVT.